A selection of T cell receptor beta chains follows, all from one sample in a study of beta chain features in type 1 diabetes. Libraries were prepared by immunoSEQ multiplex PCR; TCRdb keeps only in-frame clonotypes and omits some of them. The sample lists about 650,000 clones, around 12% occurring once. Sequencing was done on a sample of naive CD4+ T cells from blood. The source is a young man with type 1 diabetes. The CDR3 runs from the conserved cysteine through the conserved F or W. The D gene is left open where the match is weak. The listing skips clone size in some rows; elsewhere it reads once, few, many or a size class.

CDR3nt	CDR3aa	v_gene	j_gene	abundance	d_gene
TGTGCTAGTGGACGGAGAATGAACACTGAAGCTTTCTTT	CASGRRMNTEAFF	TRBV12-5	TRBJ1-1	NA	NA
TGTGCCAGCAGCTTACGGACAGGGGACAATGAGCAGTTCTTC	CASSLRTGDNEQFF	TRBV7-9	TRBJ2-1	NA	TRBD1
TGTGCCAGTAGGGACCAACAGGGGATTGTGATTAACACTGAAGCTTTCTTT	CASRDQQGIVINTEAFF	TRBV19	TRBJ1-1	few	TRBD1
TGTGCCAGCAGTTTACTGCAGGGGCCCGAATCACCCCTCCACTTT	CASSLLQGPESPLHF	TRBV28	TRBJ1-6	few	NA
TGTGCCAGCAGCCTTATTGGTGGGGGCTCCAATGAGCAGTTCTTC	CASSLIGGGSNEQFF	TRBV11-3	TRBJ2-1	few	NA
TGTGCCAGCAGCCTAGCTGGGGGAAACACCATATATTTT	CASSLAGGNTIYF	TRBV14	TRBJ1-3	few	NA
TGTGCCAGCAGCTCCCGTGGGGGTAGCACAGATACGCAGTATTTT	CASSSRGGSTDTQYF	TRBV9	TRBJ2-3	few	NA
TGCGCCAGCAGCCGACTAGCGGGGGTCAGCACAGATACGCAGTATTTT	CASSRLAGVSTDTQYF	TRBV5-1	TRBJ2-3	NA	TRBD2
TGTGCCAGCAGCCAAGAGGCGGGGGACTACGAGCAGTACTTC	CASSQEAGDYEQYF	TRBV14	TRBJ2-7	few	TRBD2
TGTGCCAGCAGCTCCAGACAGGGCTCTAGCACAGATACGCAGTATTTT	CASSSRQGSSTDTQYF	TRBV7-2	TRBJ2-3	NA	TRBD1
TGTGCCTGGAGTGAGGGCCGCTATGGCTACACCTTC	CAWSEGRYGYTF	TRBV30	TRBJ1-2	NA	NA
TGTGCCTCCGGGGCTCCGGGCACCGGGGAGCTGTTTTTT	CASGAPGTGELFF	TRBV6-5	TRBJ2-2	NA	NA
TGTGCCAGCAGCTTAACTAACTATGGCTACACCTTC	CASSLTNYGYTF	TRBV7-2	TRBJ1-2	few	NA
TGTGCCAGCAGCCGAGCGGGGAGGGGTGACACTGAAGCTTTCTTT	CASSRAGRGDTEAFF	TRBV5-4	TRBJ1-1	NA	NA
TGTGCCAGCAGTTACTCGGCAGGGGCTCAGCCCCAGCATTTT	CASSYSAGAQPQHF	TRBV6-5	TRBJ1-5	NA	NA
TGCAGCGTGGGGACAGGTTCCTATAGGGAGCAGTACTTC	CSVGTGSYREQYF	TRBV29-1	TRBJ2-7	NA	TRBD1
TGTGCCAGTAGTAGAGGTCGGGGGTCTCTTAACACTGAAGCTTTCTTT	CASSRGRGSLNTEAFF	TRBV19	TRBJ1-1	NA	NA
TGTGCCAGCAGCGTCGGGCGGAGCTCTGGAAACACCATATATTTT	CASSVGRSSGNTIYF	TRBV7-2	TRBJ1-3	few	NA